Here is one TCR beta chain with its context. Clones were sequenced by immunoSEQ multiplex PCR, and TCRdb holds only the in-frame ones, with some missing. The repertoire holds under 150,000 clones, with 84% as singletons. This record belongs to a study of blood T cell repertoires in COVID-19. For the study at large: PBMCs, B-cell-depleted T cells, or T cells provided the cDNA or gDNA that made up the material.

V dropped 3 bases and J dropped 10 bases, with 10 bases sitting between them. The CDR3 is made up of 12 amino acids. The germline gives CDR1 LNHDA, CDR2 SQIVND (reference sequence). Sample: peripheral blood. The rearrangement uses TRBV19 and TRBJ1-5; D is ambiguous. The sequence derives from a human donor in a cohort sampled during active COVID-19. The CDR3 spells CASSISGIPQHF. Here the CDR3 DNA reads TGTGCCAGTAGTATCTCCGGGATCCCCCAGCATTTT.